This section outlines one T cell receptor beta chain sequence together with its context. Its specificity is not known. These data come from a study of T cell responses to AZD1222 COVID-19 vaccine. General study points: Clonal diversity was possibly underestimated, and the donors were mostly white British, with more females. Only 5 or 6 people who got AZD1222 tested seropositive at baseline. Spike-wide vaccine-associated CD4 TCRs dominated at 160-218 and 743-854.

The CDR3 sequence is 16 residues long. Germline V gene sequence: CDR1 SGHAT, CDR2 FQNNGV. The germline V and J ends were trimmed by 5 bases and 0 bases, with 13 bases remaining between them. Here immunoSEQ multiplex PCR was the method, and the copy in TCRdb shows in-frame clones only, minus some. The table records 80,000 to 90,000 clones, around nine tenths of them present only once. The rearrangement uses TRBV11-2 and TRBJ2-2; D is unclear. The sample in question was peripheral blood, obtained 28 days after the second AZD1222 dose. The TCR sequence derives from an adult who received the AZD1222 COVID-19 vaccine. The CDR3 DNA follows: TGTGCCAGCAGCCCGCGGACGGGTACGAACACCGGGGAGCTGTTTTTT. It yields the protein CASSPRTGTNTGELFF.